A selection of T cell receptor beta chains follows, all from one sample in a study of T-cell memory formation after mild COVID-19. Each CDR3 protein is one row after TCRdb ran MiXCR on the 5' RACE reads. The sample holds about 260,000 distinct CDR3 sequences, approximately 8% seen once. The sample comprised PBMCs or a T cell subset sorted from them (not recorded which). The origin of the receptors is a man in his late teens or twenties who had mild COVID-19 (a few samples of this study predate the infection). Cell type and time point are not known. Both conserved end residues are part of each CDR3. Each record gives: J gene, D gene, clone size, V gene, CDR3 DNA, CDR3 protein. D genes are given only for firm matches. Clone size appears in some rows only: once, few, many, or a class for an expanded clone.

J: TRBJ1-1
D: -
size: few
V: TRBV30
DNA: TGTGCCTGGAGTGGGGGATTTAGGGGGACTGAAGCTTTCTTT
CDR3: CAWSGGFRGTEAFF

J: TRBJ1-1
D: -
size: few
V: TRBV7-2
DNA: TGTGCCAGCAACTATCCTGGGGGAAACACTGAAGCTTTCTTT
CDR3: CASNYPGGNTEAFF

J: TRBJ2-1
D: -
size: -
V: TRBV7-3
DNA: TGTGCCAGCAGCTTAACTGTAGGGAATGAGCAGTTCTTC
CDR3: CASSLTVGNEQFF

J: TRBJ2-5
D: -
size: -
V: TRBV6-2/TRBV6-3
DNA: TGTGCCAGCAGTTACTTCTCGGCGGAAGAGACCCAGTACTTC
CDR3: CASSYFSAEETQYF

J: TRBJ1-2
D: TRBD1
size: few
V: TRBV20-1
DNA: TGCAGTGCTAGAGCTCCCTCGACCGGGACAGCGAATGGCTACACCTTC
CDR3: CSARAPSTGTANGYTF

J: TRBJ1-1
D: -
size: once
V: TRBV7-2
DNA: TGTGCCAGCAGCCGCGTGGGGGGAGTGGTCACTGAAGCTTTCTTT
CDR3: CASSRVGGVVTEAFF

J: TRBJ1-1
D: TRBD1
size: many
V: TRBV5-1
DNA: TGCGCCAGCAGCTCGCTCTCAGGGGGGAACACTGAAGCTTTCTTT
CDR3: CASSSLSGGNTEAFF

J: TRBJ2-1
D: -
size: many
V: TRBV24-1
DNA: TGTGCCACCAGTGATATGGGGTCCAGCTCCTACAATGAGCAGTTCTTC
CDR3: CATSDMGSSSYNEQFF

J: TRBJ2-7
D: -
size: many
V: TRBV5-6
DNA: TGTGCCAGCAGCTTGACTGGCGATTCCTACGAGCAGTACTTC
CDR3: CASSLTGDSYEQYF

J: TRBJ2-2
D: TRBD1
size: -
V: TRBV6-2/TRBV6-3
DNA: TGTGCCAGCACACTGCCGGGACAGGGGACTTTGAACACCGGGGAGCTGTTTTTT
CDR3: CASTLPGQGTLNTGELFF

J: TRBJ1-1
D: -
size: many
V: TRBV10-2
DNA: TGCGCCAGCAGTGACCTCGAGGGAACTGAAGCTTTCTTT
CDR3: CASSDLEGTEAFF

J: TRBJ2-3
D: -
size: many
V: TRBV27
DNA: TGTGCCAGCAGTCCCCGCACAGATACGCAGTATTTT
CDR3: CASSPRTDTQYF

J: TRBJ2-1
D: TRBD2
size: few
V: TRBV4-1
DNA: TGCGCCAGCAGCCCTAGCGGGGGCCAATACAATGAGCAGTTCTTC
CDR3: CASSPSGGQYNEQFF

J: TRBJ2-2
D: TRBD2
size: -
V: TRBV5-4
DNA: TGTGCCAGCAGCTCCGCGGGGGGGACGACCGGGGAGCTGTTTTTT
CDR3: CASSSAGGTTGELFF

J: TRBJ2-6
D: -
size: -
V: TRBV6-2/TRBV6-3
DNA: TGTGCCAGCAAAGGTGGGGTATACACGGCCAACGTCCTGACTTTC
CDR3: CASKGGVYTANVLTF

J: TRBJ1-2
D: -
size: -
V: TRBV6-2/TRBV6-3
DNA: TGTGCCAGCAACAAGCAGGGTTCCATCTATGGCTACACCTTC
CDR3: CASNKQGSIYGYTF

J: TRBJ2-2
D: -
size: few
V: TRBV4-2
DNA: TGTGCCAGCAGCCAAGGGCAGGGGAACACCGGGGAGCTGTTTTTT
CDR3: CASSQGQGNTGELFF

J: TRBJ1-2
D: -
size: few
V: TRBV6-5
DNA: TGTGCCAGCAGTTACCCCAGGGGCGGCTACACCTTC
CDR3: CASSYPRGGYTF

J: TRBJ2-1
D: -
size: many
V: TRBV20-1
DNA: TGCAGTGTCAGCCGCGAGTCTTTCTATGAGCAGTTCTTC
CDR3: CSVSRESFYEQFF

J: TRBJ1-4
D: -
size: few
V: TRBV12-3/TRBV12-4
DNA: TGTGCCAGCAGTCCGCGATTTGGGTTGGGTGAAAAACTGTTTTTT
CDR3: CASSPRFGLGEKLFF

J: TRBJ1-4
D: -
size: few
V: TRBV5-1
DNA: TGCGCCAGCAGCTCGGCCCCGAATGAAAAACTGTTTTTT
CDR3: CASSSAPNEKLFF

J: TRBJ1-1
D: -
size: many
V: TRBV4-2
DNA: TGTGCCAGCAGCCAAGATCCAGGGGACACTGAAGCTTTCTTT
CDR3: CASSQDPGDTEAFF